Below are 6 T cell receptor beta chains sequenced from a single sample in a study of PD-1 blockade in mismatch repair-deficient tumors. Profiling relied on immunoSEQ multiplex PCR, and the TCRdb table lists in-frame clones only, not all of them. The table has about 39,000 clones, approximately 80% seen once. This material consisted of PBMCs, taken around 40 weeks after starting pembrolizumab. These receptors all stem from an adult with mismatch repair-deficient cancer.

CDR3 region: CASSPQGGVGGANVLTF. Here the CDR3 DNA reads TGTGCCAGCAGCCCCCAGGGGGGAGTCGGTGGGGCCAACGTCCTGACTTTC. The rearrangement links TRBV5-4 to TRBJ2-6; tentatively, D is TRBD1 (7 bases). V lost 4 bases, J lost 3 bases, and 17 bases lay in between. CDR3 size: 17 residues. Germline V lookup: CDR1 SGHNT, CDR2 YYREEE (reference sequence). The variable domain in full, with the rest retrieved from reference TRBV5-4 and TRBJ2-6, is ETGVTQSPTHLIKTRGQQVTLRCSSQSGHNTVSWYQQALGQGPQFIFQYYREEENGRGNFPPRFSGLQFPNYSSELNVNALELDDSALYLCASSPQGGVGGANVLTFGAGSRLTVL.

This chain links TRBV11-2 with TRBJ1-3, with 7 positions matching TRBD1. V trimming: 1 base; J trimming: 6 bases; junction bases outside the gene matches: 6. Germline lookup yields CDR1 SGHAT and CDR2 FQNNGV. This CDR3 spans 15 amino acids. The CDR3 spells CASSLGGQPENTIYF. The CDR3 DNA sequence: TGTGCCAGCAGCTTAGGGGGACAGCCGGAAAACACCATATATTTT. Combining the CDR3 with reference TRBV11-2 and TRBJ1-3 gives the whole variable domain EAGVAQSPRYKIIEKRQSVAFWCNPISGHATLYWYQQILGQGPKLLIQFQNNGVVDDSQLPKDRFSAERLKGVDSTLKIQPAKLEDSAVYLCASSLGGQPENTIYFGEGSWLTVV.

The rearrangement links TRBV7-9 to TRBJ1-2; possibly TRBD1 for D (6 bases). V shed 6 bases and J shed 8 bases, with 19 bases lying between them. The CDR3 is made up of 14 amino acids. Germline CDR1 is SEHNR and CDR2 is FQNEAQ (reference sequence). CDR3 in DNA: TGTGCCAGCAGTTACTTTACAGGGTCGGGGGGCTACACCTTC. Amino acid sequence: CASSYFTGSGGYTF.

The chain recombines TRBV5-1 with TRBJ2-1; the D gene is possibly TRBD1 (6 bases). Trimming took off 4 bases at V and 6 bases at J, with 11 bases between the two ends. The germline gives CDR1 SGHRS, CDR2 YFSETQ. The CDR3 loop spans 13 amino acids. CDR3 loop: CASSVRGGNEQFF. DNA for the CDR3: TGCGCCAGCAGCGTCCGAGGGGGCAATGAGCAGTTCTTC.

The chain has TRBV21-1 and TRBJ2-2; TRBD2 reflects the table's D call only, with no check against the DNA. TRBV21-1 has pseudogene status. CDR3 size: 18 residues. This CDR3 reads CASNLKDRGTTNTGELFF. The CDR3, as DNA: TGTGCCAGCAACCTCAAGGATCGGGGGACTACAAACACCGGGGAGCTGTTTTTT.

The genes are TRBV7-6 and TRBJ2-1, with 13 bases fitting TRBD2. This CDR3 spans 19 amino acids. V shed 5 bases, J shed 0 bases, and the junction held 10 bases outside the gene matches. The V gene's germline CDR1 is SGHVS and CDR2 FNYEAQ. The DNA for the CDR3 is TGTGCCAGCAGCCGCCTACTAGCGGGAGGGATTAGCTCCTACAATGAGCAGTTCTTC. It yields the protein CASSRLLAGGISSYNEQFF.